The source of this T cell receptor beta chain is a study of blood T cell repertoires in COVID-19. Overall study context: The United States, Italy and Spain supplied acute and convalescent COVID-19 samples. PBMCs, B-cell-depleted T cells, or T cells provided the cDNA or gDNA that made up the material.

Trimming cost V 5 bases and J 0 bases, with 16 bases left between them. The germline V gene encodes CDR1 SGHVS and CDR2 FQNEAQ. The CDR3 spans 16 residues. Original processing notes: Estimates of nucleated cell counts were drawn from the amplification of reference gene primers. Sequenced by immunoSEQ multiplex PCR; TCRdb stores in-frame clones only, minus some. Clone size and the V and J calls come from that table; the DNA yielded D and trimming. The sample includes around 200,000 clones, roughly four fifths of them seen just once. Material for sequencing was peripheral blood. The rearrangement links TRBV7-8 to TRBJ1-1; D is possibly TRBD1 (5 bases). This clonotype originated in a woman aged 35 to 49 with active or convalescent COVID-19. CDR3 sequence (DNA): TGTGCCAGCAGCCCGTCCAGACAGATCTTGAACACTGAAGCTTTCTTT. Its translation is CASSPSRQILNTEAFF.